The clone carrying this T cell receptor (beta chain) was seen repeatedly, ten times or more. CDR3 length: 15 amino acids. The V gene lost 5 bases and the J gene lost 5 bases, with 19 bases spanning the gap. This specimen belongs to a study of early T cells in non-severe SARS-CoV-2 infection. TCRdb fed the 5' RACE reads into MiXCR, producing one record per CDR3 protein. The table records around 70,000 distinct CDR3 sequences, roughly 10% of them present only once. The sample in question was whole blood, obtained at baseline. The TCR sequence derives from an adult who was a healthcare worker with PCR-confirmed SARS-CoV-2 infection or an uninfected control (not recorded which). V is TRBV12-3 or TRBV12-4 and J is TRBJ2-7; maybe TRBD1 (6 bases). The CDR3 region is CASSNLFGGLNEQYF. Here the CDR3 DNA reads TGTGCCAGCAGTAACCTCTTTGGGGGCCTTAACGAGCAGTACTTC.